This T cell receptor beta chain was captured in a study of cytomegalovirus exposure and HLA in healthy donors. Researchers ran the PCR with 60 Vbeta and 13 Jbeta primers. Sequenced by immunoSEQ multiplex PCR; TCRdb stores in-frame clones only, minus some. The data contain about 170,000 clones, 65% to 85% of them singletons. This clone was counted a few times. Its antigen is undetermined. The CDR3 covers 16 residues. V was clipped by 1 base and J by 11 bases, with 19 bases between them. Germline V gives CDR1 SGHTS, CDR2 YDEGEE. Study-wide results and caveats: The authors confirmed in vitro that three CMV-associated chains were specific for CMV antigens.

The TCR sequence derives from a woman aged 45-65 years in good health and CMV-seropositive. The rearrangement joins TRBV5-8 to TRBJ1-6, with D unresolved. The specimen sequenced was PBMCs. CDR3 sequence (DNA): TGTGCCAGCAGCTTGACGGCGGCTCCCTGGTATCCACCCCTCCACTTT. This gives the protein CASSLTAAPWYPPLHF.